This T cell receptor (beta chain) came from a study of cytomegalovirus exposure and HLA in healthy donors. Points from the study as a whole: Later genetic work tied a missense DCLRE1C variant to beta-chain V and J trimming. The study designated 150 or so TCR beta chains cytomegalovirus-associated.

Trimming stripped 0 bases from V and 3 bases from J, with 21 bases between. The CDR3 contains 18 residues. Germline CDR1 SGHRS, CDR2 YFSETQ. With regard to this clone: Its antigen is unidentified.

PCR primers comprised 60 Vbeta and 13 Jbeta primers. The method was immunoSEQ multiplex PCR; TCRdb's version includes in-frame clones alone and lacks a portion of them. The sample shows approximately 280,000 clones, approximately 90% of them seen only once. Source material: PBMCs. The clonotype was recovered from a man aged 35 to 55 in good health and CMV-seropositive. The V call is TRBV5-1, the J call TRBJ1-1; D perhaps matches TRBD1 (6 bases). The CDR3 nucleotides read TGCGCCAGCAGCTTGGCCGGGAGGCAGGGGCTAGGGTACACTGAAGCTTTCTTT. This encodes CASSLAGRQGLGYTEAFF.